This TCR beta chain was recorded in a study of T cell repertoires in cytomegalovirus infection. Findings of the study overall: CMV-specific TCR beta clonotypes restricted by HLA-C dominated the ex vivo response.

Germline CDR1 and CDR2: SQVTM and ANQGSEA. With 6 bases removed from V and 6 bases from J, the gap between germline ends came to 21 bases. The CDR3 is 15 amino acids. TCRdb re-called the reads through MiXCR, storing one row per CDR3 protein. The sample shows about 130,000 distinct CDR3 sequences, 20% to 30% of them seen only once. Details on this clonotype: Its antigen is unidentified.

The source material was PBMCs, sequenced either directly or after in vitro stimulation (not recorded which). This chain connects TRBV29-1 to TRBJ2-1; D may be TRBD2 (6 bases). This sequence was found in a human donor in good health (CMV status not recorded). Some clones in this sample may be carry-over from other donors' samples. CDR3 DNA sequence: TGCAGCGTCCCGGGACTTTACTCAGGAGGCAATGAGCAGTTCTTC. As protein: CSVPGLYSGGNEQFF.